The 32 T cell receptor beta chains below come from one sample, sequenced in a study of radiotherapy plus CTLA-4 blockade in lung cancer. Here immunoSEQ multiplex PCR was the method, and the copy in TCRdb shows in-frame clones only, minus some. The sample lists about 98,000 clones, 75% to 90% occurring once. This specimen consisted of peripheral blood, obtained from a patient treated with radiotherapy plus ipilimumab. All receptors derive from a human donor with non-small cell lung cancer who had a partial response to radiotherapy plus ipilimumab.

This clone was recorded a few times. The rearrangement uses TRBV7-2 and TRBJ2-7; 8 bases align to TRBD2. V was pared by 3 bases and J by 6 bases, with 7 bases of the junction left unmatched. The CDR3 extends over 14 amino acids. Per the germline V gene, CDR1 is SGHTA and CDR2 is FQGNSA. CDR3 sequence: CASSFRAGEGEQYF. For the CDR3, the DNA is TGTGCCAGCAGCTTTCGAGCGGGAGAGGGCGAGCAGTACTTC.

This chain connects TRBV29-1 to TRBJ2-2; weak D call: TRBD1 (5 bases). The CDR3 has 11 amino acids. The ends were cut back, 3 bases at V and 6 bases at J, with 5 bases in the middle. Germline V gives CDR1 SQVTM, CDR2 ANQGSEA. This CDR3 reads CSVEGPGELFF. The CDR3 nucleotides are TGCAGCGTTGAGGGGCCCGGGGAGCTGTTTTTT.

As regards this clone: Other nucleotide sequences from this sample produce the same CDR3. The chain has TRBV7-9 and TRBJ2-3; 9 bases map to TRBD2. CDR1 is SEHNR, CDR2 FQNEAQ, per germline (reference sequence). Germline trimming cut 5 bases from V and 2 bases from J; bases unmatched to any gene: 5. The CDR3 totals 15 residues. CDR3 region: CASSLIAGATDTQYF. The CDR3 DNA is TGTGCCAGCAGCCTCATAGCGGGAGCCACAGATACGCAGTATTTT.

This clone was counted only a few times. This chain uses TRBV4-1 with TRBJ1-3, with D tentatively TRBD1 (6 bases). CDR3 length equals 15 residues. V was clipped by 4 bases and J by 3 bases, with 13 bases between them. Germline lookup yields CDR1 MGHRA and CDR2 YSYEKL. For the CDR3, the DNA is TGCGCCAGCAGCCCTACCGGGACATATGGAAACACCATATATTTT. Translating gives CASSPTGTYGNTIYF.

The CDR3 is CASSVDGTGTYNEQFF. The CDR3 DNA reads TGTGCCAGCAGCGTAGATGGGACAGGAACATACAATGAGCAGTTCTTC. The chain is built from TRBV9 and TRBJ2-1, with 8 bases matching TRBD1. V shed 0 bases and J 4 bases; nucleotides not matched to a gene: 6. The CDR3 consists of 16 residues. From germline, CDR1 is SGDLS and CDR2 YYNGEE.

CDR3 sequence: CASSLTGTYEQYF. For the CDR3, the DNA is TGCGCCAGCAGCTTAACAGGAACCTACGAGCAGTACTTC. V is TRBV5-1 and J is TRBJ2-7, with D tentatively TRBD1 (5 bases). CDR1 is SGHRS, CDR2 YFSETQ, per germline. V lost 2 bases, J lost 2 bases, and 8 bases lay in between. CDR3 size: 13 residues.

This chain links TRBV6-1 with TRBJ2-2; no definite D call. The CDR3 is 12 residues long. Germline V gene lookup returns CDR1 MNHNS and CDR2 SASEGT. Trimming removed 4 bases at V and 7 bases at J, with 7 bases between. The CDR3 region has the DNA TGTGCCAGCAGTGTTTTGAGCGGGGAGCTGTTTTTT. This gives the protein CASSVLSGELFF.

This clone has a handful of counts. The V and J genes are TRBV28 and TRBJ2-3; D is possibly TRBD1 (5 bases). Germline V lookup: CDR1 MDHEN, CDR2 SYDVKM. This CDR3 contains 13 residues. Between the trimmed V and J ends, which lost 5 bases and 8 bases, there was a span of 14 bases. The chain's CDR3 is CASSDVGRGTQYF. DNA for the CDR3: TGTGCCAGCAGTGACGTGGGAAGGGGTACGCAGTATTTT.

The chain carries TRBV28 and TRBJ2-3, with TRBD2 identical over 8 bases. Germline assignment: CDR1 MDHEN and CDR2 SYDVKM. The CDR3 is 14 residues long. With 9 bases clipped from V and 2 bases from J, the junction kept 7 bases outside the gene matches. DNA for the CDR3: TGTGCCAGTACCCCGGGGGGGGACACAGATACGCAGTATTTT. The encoded protein is CASTPGGDTDTQYF.

V usage is TRBV5-1 and J usage is TRBJ2-7; 9 positions match TRBD1. The CDR3 runs 15 residues. Germline V gene lookup returns CDR1 SGHRS and CDR2 YFSETQ. The V and J ends lost 4 bases and 2 bases, in that order; junction bases with no gene match: 7. CDR3 sequence reads: CASSLPGQGTYEQYF. CDR3 nucleotides: TGCGCCAGCAGCCTGCCGGGACAGGGTACCTACGAGCAGTACTTC.

The chain couples TRBV7-2 to TRBJ2-4; the D is unclear. Germline-derived CDR1 and CDR2 are SGHTA and FQGNSA. Trimming shortened V by 1 base and J by 2 bases, and 6 bases separated the two germline ends. The CDR3 is 14 amino acids. Here the CDR3 reads CASSLGGSKNIQYF. The CDR3 DNA is TGTGCCAGCAGCTTAGGCGGATCCAAAAACATTCAGTACTTC.

The V call is TRBV5-1, the J call TRBJ1-1; D is uncertain. CDR3 length: 13 residues. Germline V gives CDR1 SGHRS, CDR2 YFSETQ. V shed 1 base and J shed 1 base, with 5 bases lying between them. The CDR3 loop reads CASSLLPNTEAFF. The CDR3 DNA sequence: TGCGCCAGCAGCTTGCTACCGAACACTGAAGCTTTCTTT.

V is TRBV29-1 and J is TRBJ1-5; a weak D match, TRBD1 (5 bases). Germline CDR1 reads SQVTM; CDR2 reads ANQGSEA. Trimming left V 6 bases short and J 5 bases short, with 17 bases between. The CDR3 totals 14 residues. The CDR3 bases are TGCAGCGTGAGCGGGGGGGGGAGCGATCAGCCCCAGCATTTT. It codes for CSVSGGGSDQPQHF.

This chain uses TRBV5-4 with TRBJ2-3, with a possible D match to TRBD1 (5 bases). This CDR3 contains 14 residues. V lost 1 base and J lost 5, with 11 bases in between. CDR1 is SGHNT, CDR2 YYREEE, per germline (reference sequence). The CDR3 protein is CASSLKGSRDTQYF. CDR3 DNA sequence: TGTGCCAGCAGCTTGAAGGGGTCAAGAGATACGCAGTATTTT. The entire variable domain, with the rest obtained from reference TRBV5-4 and TRBJ2-3, is as follows: ETGVTQSPTHLIKTRGQQVTLRCSSQSGHNTVSWYQQALGQGPQFIFQYYREEENGRGNFPPRFSGLQFPNYSSELNVNALELDDSALYLCASSLKGSRDTQYFGPGTRLTVL.

The chain recombines TRBV7-2 with TRBJ2-6; 8 nucleotides agree with TRBD2. Germline CDR1 reads SGHTA; CDR2 reads FQGNSA. V was pared by 0 bases and J by 0 bases, with 1 base of the junction left unmatched. The CDR3 has 17 residues. The CDR3 region has the DNA TGTGCCAGCAGCTTAGCTGCGGGGGGCTCTGGGGCCAACGTCCTGACTTTC. Protein sequence: CASSLAAGGSGANVLTF.

The chain employs TRBV18 and TRBJ1-2, with 8 bases matching TRBD1. V shed 6 bases and J 7 bases; nucleotides not matched to a gene: 7. Germline V lookup: CDR1 KGHSH, CDR2 LQKENI. The CDR3 extends over 13 amino acids. The CDR3 sequence: CASSPTGEGGYTF. CDR3 nucleotide sequence: TGTGCCAGCTCCCCGACAGGGGAGGGTGGCTACACCTTC.

The rearrangement links TRBV9 to TRBJ2-5; 10 bases are a match to TRBD2. V lost 3 bases and J lost 0; bases outside the gene matches: 5. The CDR3 totals 16 residues. The germline CDR1 and CDR2 sequences are SGDLS and YYNGEE. CDR3 DNA sequence: TGTGCCAGCAGCGGCCGGACTAGCGGTAACCAAGAGACCCAGTACTTC. It codes for CASSGRTSGNQETQYF. Drawing the rest from reference TRBV9 and TRBJ2-5, the complete variable domain is DSGVTQTPKHLITATGQRVTLRCSPRSGDLSVYWYQQSLDQGLQFLIQYYNGEERAKGNILERFSAQQFPDLHSELNLSSLELGDSALYFCASSGRTSGNQETQYFGPGTRLLVL.

The V call is TRBV6-5, the J call TRBJ2-3, with D uncertain. CDR1 and CDR2 from the germline V gene are MNHEY and SVGAGI. The CDR3 has 15 residues. Trimming removed 2 bases at V and 0 bases at J, with 9 bases between. Written as DNA, the CDR3 is TGTGCCAGCAGTTACCGGCGGAGTAGCACAGATACGCAGTATTTT. It yields the protein CASSYRRSSTDTQYF.

The sample holds a few counts of this clone. The rearrangement uses TRBV19 and TRBJ2-5; tentative D call: TRBD1 (5 bases). The V gene lost 3 bases and the J gene lost 4 bases, with 12 bases spanning the gap. Per germline, CDR1 LNHDA and CDR2 SQIVND (reference sequence). There are 14 residues in the CDR3. The chain's CDR3 is CASSIPGYGETQYF. DNA of the CDR3: TGTGCCAGTAGTATTCCAGGGTACGGAGAGACCCAGTACTTC.

The rearrangement joins TRBV28 to TRBJ1-1; 7 bases line up with TRBD1. CDR1 is MDHEN and CDR2 is SYDVKM in the germline V gene. V dropped 5 bases and J dropped 1; count of bases not matched to a gene: 10. CDR3 size: 16 residues. CDR3 coding DNA: TGTGCCAGCAGTCCCTTAAGGGGGCTGACGAACACTGAAGCTTTCTTT. Amino acid sequence: CASSPLRGLTNTEAFF.

This clone appeared once. J is TRBJ2-1 and V is TRBV5-5; TRBD1 is a possible D gene (5 bases). V lost 3 bases, J lost 3 bases, and 16 bases lay in between. Germline CDR1 and CDR2: SGHKS and YYEKEE (reference sequence). The length of the CDR3 is 16 residues. CDR3 region: CASSWTDSVSYNEQFF. The CDR3 coding sequence is TGTGCCAGCAGCTGGACCGACAGTGTCAGCTACAATGAGCAGTTCTTC.

The J gene is TRBJ2-7, the V gene TRBV30, with 7 positions matching TRBD1. The CDR3 spans 14 residues. Germline values: CDR1 GTSNPN, CDR2 SVGIG (reference sequence). J lost 3 bases, V lost 2 bases, and 7 bases had no gene match. The DNA of the CDR3 is TGTGCCTGGAGTCTCGGGACAGTGAACTACGAGCAGTACTTC. Translated: CAWSLGTVNYEQYF.

The chain is built from TRBV7-2 and TRBJ1-2; D call uncertain. The CDR3 sequence is 14 residues long. Germline V lookup: CDR1 SGHTA, CDR2 FQGNSA. V lost 1 base to trimming and J lost 8 bases, with 14 bases between them. The CDR3 nucleotides read TGTGCCAGCAGCTTAGTTGACGGGGTGAGGGGCTACACCTTC. Translated: CASSLVDGVRGYTF.

The chain joins TRBV27 to TRBJ2-3; 8 nucleotides align to TRBD1. Trimming at V came to 5 bases and at J to 7 bases, leaving 5 bases not matched to a gene. Per germline, CDR1 MNHEY and CDR2 SMNVEV (reference sequence). The CDR3 consists of 13 residues. In DNA, the CDR3 is TGTGCCAGCAGTCTGAACAGGGGGAATACGCAGTATTTT. As protein: CASSLNRGNTQYF.

This clone was counted a few times. V and J are TRBV5-1 and TRBJ1-5; the D gene is possibly TRBD1 (5 bases). Per the germline V gene, CDR1 is SGHRS and CDR2 is YFSETQ. The V gene lost 0 bases and the J gene lost 5 bases, with 9 bases spanning the gap. The CDR3 spans 14 residues. The CDR3 sequence: CASSLGTHDQPQHF. The CDR3 nucleotides read TGCGCCAGCAGCTTGGGGACACATGATCAGCCCCAGCATTTT.

The CDR3: CASSVSGSVANTGELFF. In DNA form, the CDR3 reads TGTGCCAGCAGCGTAAGCGGCAGTGTGGCGAACACCGGGGAGCTGTTTTTT. The chain is built from TRBV7-9 and TRBJ2-2, with D possibly TRBD2 on 5 matching bases. Germline V gene sequence: CDR1 SEHNR, CDR2 FQNEAQ (reference sequence). V lost 5 bases to trimming and J lost 0 bases, with 16 bases between them. The CDR3 extends over 17 amino acids.

The chain combines TRBV7-3 with TRBJ2-7; tentatively, D is TRBD2 (6 bases). V shed 6 bases and J shed 3 bases, with 12 bases lying between them. Germline-derived CDR1 and CDR2 are SGHTA and FQGTGA. The CDR3 has 13 residues. CDR3 in amino acids: CASSLAQHYEQYF. For the CDR3, the DNA is TGTGCCAGCAGTCTAGCGCAACACTACGAGCAGTACTTC. Full variable domain (rest looked up from reference TRBV7-3 and TRBJ2-7): GAGVSQTPSNKVTEKGKYVELRCDPISGHTALYWYRQSLGQGPEFLIYFQGTGAADDSGLPNDRFFAVRPEGSVSTLKIQRTERGDSAVYLCASSLAQHYEQYFGPGTRLTVT.

The chain uses TRBV11-2 and TRBJ2-7; tentatively, D is TRBD2 (5 bases). The germline gives CDR1 SGHAT, CDR2 FQNNGV. V was pared by 1 base and J by 0 bases, with 10 bases between. The CDR3 runs 15 residues. CDR3 residues: CASSLGTLSSYEQYF. DNA of the CDR3: TGTGCCAGCAGCTTAGGGACTCTGAGCTCCTACGAGCAGTACTTC.

The J gene is TRBJ1-3, the V gene TRBV5-1, with D possibly matching TRBD1 (6 bases). The ends were cut back, 2 bases at V and 4 bases at J, with 13 bases in the middle. The length of the CDR3 is 15 residues. Germline assignment: CDR1 SGHRS and CDR2 YFSETQ. Here the CDR3 DNA reads TGCGCCAGCAGCTTAACCGGGACAACCGGAAACACCATATATTTT. Its protein product is CASSLTGTTGNTIYF.

This clone was detected a few times. The chain couples TRBV30 to TRBJ1-5; D is possibly TRBD1 (5 bases). Trimming cost V 0 bases and J 5 bases, with 14 bases left between them. The CDR3 runs 15 residues. From germline, CDR1 is GTSNPN and CDR2 SVGIG (reference sequence). The CDR3 nucleotides are TGTGCCTGGAGTGTAGATAGCAGGGATTATCAGCCCCAGCATTTT. The encoded protein is CAWSVDSRDYQPQHF.

The rearrangement links TRBV18 to TRBJ1-4; the D gene is possibly TRBD1 (6 bases). The germline V and J ends were trimmed by 5 bases and 11 bases, with 15 bases remaining between them. CDR3 length equals 13 residues. CDR1 and CDR2 from the germline V gene are KGHSH and LQKENI. The CDR3 DNA sequence: TGTGCCAGCTCAACCACAGGGCAGGAGAAACTGTTTTTT. Translated: CASSTTGQEKLFF.

The chain employs TRBV28 and TRBJ1-5, with 9 bases that match TRBD1. The CDR3 is 14 amino acids. The V gene end was trimmed by 6 bases and the J gene end by 8 bases; junction bases not matched to a gene: 8. Germline CDR1 reads MDHEN; CDR2 reads SYDVKM. This chain's CDR3 is CASRLTGGREPQHF. The DNA for the CDR3 is TGTGCCAGCAGACTTACAGGGGGCAGGGAGCCCCAGCATTTT.